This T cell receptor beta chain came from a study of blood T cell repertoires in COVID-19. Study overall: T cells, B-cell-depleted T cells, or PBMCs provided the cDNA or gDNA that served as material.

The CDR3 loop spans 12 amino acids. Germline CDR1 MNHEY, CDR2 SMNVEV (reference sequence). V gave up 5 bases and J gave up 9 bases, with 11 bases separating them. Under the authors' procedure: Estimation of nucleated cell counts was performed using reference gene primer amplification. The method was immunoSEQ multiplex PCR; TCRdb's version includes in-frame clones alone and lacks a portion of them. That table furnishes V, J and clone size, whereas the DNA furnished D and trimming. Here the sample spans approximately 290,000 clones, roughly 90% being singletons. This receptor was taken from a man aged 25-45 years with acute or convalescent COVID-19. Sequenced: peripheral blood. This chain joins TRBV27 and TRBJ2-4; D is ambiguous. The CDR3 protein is CASSPLLGIQYF. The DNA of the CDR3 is TGTGCCAGCAGTCCCCTTCTCGGCATTCAGTACTTC.